Listed here are 23 T cell receptor beta chains from one sample, sequenced in a study of response to subunit inactivated influenza vaccine. TCRdb itself ran the RT-PCR reads through MiXCR, one entry per CDR3 protein. Here the sample spans about 520,000 distinct CDR3 sequences, around 25% being singletons. Specimen: CD4+ T cells sorted from PBMCs, collected more than 4 days after vaccination. The receptor set was obtained from a man aged 45 to 65 who received an inactivated influenza vaccine.

J is TRBJ1-2 and V is TRBV20-1; 7 nucleotides agree with TRBD1. V dropped 0 bases and J dropped 0; count of bases not matched to a gene: 7. There are 16 residues in the CDR3. CDR1 and CDR2 (germline): DFQATT, SNEGSKA (reference sequence). CDR3 residues: CSARDRQGLTNYGYTF. CDR3 DNA: TGCAGTGCTAGAGATAGACAGGGCCTCACTAACTATGGCTACACCTTC.

The rearrangement joins TRBV20-1 to TRBJ2-7; either TRBD1 or TRBD2 may supply D (6 bases each). The CDR3 runs to 15 residues. Germline V CDR1 and CDR2: DFQATT, SNEGSKA (reference sequence). Trimming cost V 6 bases and J 2 bases, with 20 bases left between them. CDR3 nucleotides: TGCAGTGCCAAATCACCTGGGGGGCCAACCTACGAGCAGTACTTC. This codes for CSAKSPGGPTYEQYF.

The chain carries TRBV5-1 and TRBJ2-1, with D unclear. Trimming took off 2 bases at V and 10 bases at J, with 16 bases between the two ends. The CDR3 consists of 14 residues. Germline CDR1 is SGHRS and CDR2 is YFSETQ. The CDR3 region has the DNA TGCGCCAGCAGCTTAGGCCCCGCGCTATACGAGCAGTTCTTC. It yields the protein CASSLGPALYEQFF.

V usage is TRBV20-1 and J usage is TRBJ1-1; 9 bases map to TRBD1. Germline lookup yields CDR1 DFQATT and CDR2 SNEGSKA (reference sequence). The CDR3 contains 16 residues. J lost 0 bases, V lost 0 bases, and 5 bases had no gene match. The CDR3 sequence: CSARDAGQGMNTEAFF. CDR3 in DNA: TGCAGTGCTAGAGATGCCGGACAGGGGATGAACACTGAAGCTTTCTTT.

The genes are TRBV12-3 or TRBV12-4 and TRBJ2-5; 10 bases map to TRBD2. The CDR3 runs 16 residues. Losses at the gene ends were 8 bases for V and 5 bases for J; bases not matched to a gene: 14. In DNA, the CDR3 is TGTGCCAGCCGTATGAGCGGGGGGGCCCGAGGGGAGACCCAGTACTTC. It encodes CASRMSGGARGETQYF.

The chain recombines TRBV2 with TRBJ1-1, with TRBD1 matching over 7 bases. Per germline, CDR1 SNHLY and CDR2 FYNNEI. The CDR3 totals 12 residues. The J segment lost 4 bases and the V segment lost 7 bases, leaving 3 bases of the junction unmatched. The CDR3 sequence: CASKTGLTEAFF. CDR3 nucleotides: TGTGCCAGCAAGACAGGGCTCACTGAAGCTTTCTTT.

The V and J genes are TRBV5-5 and TRBJ1-2, with 11 bases aligning to TRBD1. The CDR3 contains 15 residues. V lost 2 bases to trimming and J lost 4 bases; unmatched junction nucleotides: 4. Germline V lookup: CDR1 SGHKS, CDR2 YYEKEE (reference sequence). The CDR3 DNA reads TGTGCCAGCAGCTTACTAGGGACAGGGGGCTATGGCTACACCTTC. It specifies CASSLLGTGGYGYTF.

There are many counts of this clonotype. The chain couples TRBV9 to TRBJ1-4, with a weak D call TRBD1 (5 bases). Deletions cut 3 bases from V and 0 bases from J, with 12 bases between. Germline lookup yields CDR1 SGDLS and CDR2 YYNGEE. The CDR3 length is 16 residues. The CDR3 DNA reads TGTGCCAGCAGCGCAGGGACCGTGGCAACTAATGAAAAACTGTTTTTT. Translation: CASSAGTVATNEKLFF. The variable domain in full, with the rest retrieved from reference TRBV9 and TRBJ1-4, is DSGVTQTPKHLITATGQRVTLRCSPRSGDLSVYWYQQSLDQGLQFLIQYYNGEERAKGNILERFSAQQFPDLHSELNLSSLELGDSALYFCASSAGTVATNEKLFFGSGTQLSVL.

V and J are TRBV20-1 and TRBJ2-6; no definite D call. Germline CDR1 reads DFQATT; CDR2 reads SNEGSKA (reference sequence). The V end was cut by 0 bases, the J end by 2 bases, with 8 bases between. There are 15 residues in the CDR3. CDR3 DNA sequence: TGCAGTGCTAGAGATCTGTTTGCTGGGGCCAACGTCCTGACTTTC. Translating it yields CSARDLFAGANVLTF.

The V call is TRBV5-1, the J call TRBJ2-5; 7 nucleotides agree with TRBD1. Germline values: CDR1 SGHRS, CDR2 YFSETQ. This CDR3 comprises 16 residues. V was pared by 0 bases and J by 4 bases, with 9 bases of the junction left unmatched. This CDR3 reads CASSLARGGRGETQYF. Here the CDR3 DNA reads TGCGCCAGCAGCTTGGCCAGAGGGGGCCGAGGAGAGACCCAGTACTTC.

This clonotype was counted at least ten times. V is TRBV7-8 and J is TRBJ2-5; 9 bases are shared with TRBD1. Germline CDR1 SGHVS, CDR2 FQNEAQ. J lost 6 bases, V lost 5 bases, and 10 bases had no gene match. The length of the CDR3 is 15 residues. The DNA for the CDR3 is TGTGCCAGCAGCGCGTACTACAGGGGGCTGAAGACCCAGTACTTC. As protein: CASSAYYRGLKTQYF.

V is TRBV20-1 and J is TRBJ2-7; 8 bases agree with TRBD2. The germline gives CDR1 DFQATT, CDR2 SNEGSKA (reference sequence). The V and J ends lost 6 bases and 4 bases, in that order; junction bases with no gene match: 8. The CDR3 has 13 residues. The DNA for the CDR3 is TGCAGTGCCCGAAGCGGGAGTATATACGAGCAGTACTTC. It is translated as CSARSGSIYEQYF.

In its sample, this clonotype was seen a few times. This chain joins TRBV5-1 and TRBJ2-3; TRBD2 aligns across 11 bases. Germline CDR1 and CDR2: SGHRS and YFSETQ. The junction had 5 bases not matched to a gene; V was cut back by 0 bases and J by 11 bases. This CDR3 has 14 amino acids. The CDR3 DNA follows: TGCGCCAGCAGCTTGGTCCTAGCGGGGGGCGAGCAGTATTTT. Protein product: CASSLVLAGGEQYF.

The CDR3 region is CASSFSYGELFF. The CDR3 DNA reads TGTGCCAGCAGCTTCTCGTACGGGGAGCTGTTTTTT. The V gene is TRBV7-2, the J gene TRBJ2-2; D call uncertain. The V gene lost 3 bases and the J gene lost 7 bases, with 6 bases spanning the gap. CDR1 SGHTA and CDR2 FQGNSA come from the germline V gene. CDR3 size: 12 residues.

The chain links TRBV10-2 to TRBJ1-2; weak D call: TRBD1 (5 bases). Germline assignment: CDR1 WSHSY and CDR2 SAAADI. This CDR3 spans 14 amino acids. V was shortened by 5 bases and J by 8 bases, with 18 bases between the two germline ends. CDR3 protein: CASSSSGSNEGYTF. The DNA for the CDR3 is TGCGCCAGCAGTAGTTCAGGGAGTAATGAGGGCTACACCTTC.

J is TRBJ1-1 and V is TRBV7-2, with TRBD1 matching 7 bases. CDR1 is SGHTA and CDR2 is FQGNSA in the germline V gene. V dropped 6 bases and J dropped 0; count of bases not matched to a gene: 10. The CDR3 is made up of 16 amino acids. The CDR3 here is CASRDSGGVMNTEAFF. The CDR3 bases are TGTGCCAGCAGGGACTCAGGGGGGGTTATGAACACTGAAGCTTTCTTT.

The rearrangement links TRBV29-1 to TRBJ2-1; D is ambiguous. The V end lost 2 bases, the J end lost 9 bases, and 17 bases lay between the germline ends. The CDR3 length is 14 residues. Germline CDR1 and CDR2: SQVTM and ANQGSEA. The CDR3: CSVEQRSLGSEQFF. CDR3 DNA sequence: TGCAGCGTTGAACAGAGGAGCTTAGGTAGTGAGCAGTTCTTC.

This chain links TRBV5-5 with TRBJ2-5; D is unclear. Trimming removed 0 bases at V and 0 bases at J, with 9 bases between. The CDR3 has 15 amino acids. CDR1 and CDR2 (germline): SGHKS, YYEKEE (reference sequence). The chain's CDR3 is CASSLVSNDQETQYF. The CDR3 DNA reads as TGTGCCAGCAGCTTGGTCAGTAATGACCAAGAGACCCAGTACTTC.

The chain employs TRBV4-3 and TRBJ2-3; D unresolved. Germline-derived CDR1 and CDR2 are LGHNA and YSLEER. V was trimmed by 0 bases and J by 7 bases, leaving 5 bases between them. The CDR3 loop spans 12 amino acids. DNA for the CDR3: TGCGCCAGCAGCCAAGAGACGAATACGCAGTATTTT. This sequence encodes CASSQETNTQYF.

This clonotype was picked up many times. The genes are TRBV10-3 and TRBJ2-7; weak D call: TRBD1 (6 bases). The CDR3 is 14 amino acids. Trimming removed 10 bases from V and 2 bases from J, with 18 bases in between. Germline-derived CDR1 and CDR2 are ENHRY and SYGVKD. Here the CDR3 DNA reads TGTGCCACCGAGAATTGGGACACTACCTACGAGCAGTACTTC. It codes for CATENWDTTYEQYF.

This sequence joins TRBV20-1 and TRBJ2-5; possibly TRBD1 for D (5 bases). V shed 3 bases and J shed 4 bases, with 24 bases lying between them. This CDR3 has 17 residues. Germline lookup yields CDR1 DFQATT and CDR2 SNEGSKA (reference sequence). The CDR3 bases are TGCAGTGCTAGGGCCATATCAGGGTCCGCGTCGGGAGAGACCCAGTACTTC. Translating it yields CSARAISGSASGETQYF.

This clonotype appeared a few times. This rearrangement joins TRBV12-3 or TRBV12-4 to TRBJ1-4; a weak D match, TRBD1 (6 bases). V dropped 3 bases and J dropped 4 bases, with 12 bases sitting between them. This CDR3 is built from 15 residues. In DNA, the CDR3 is TGTGCCAGCAGTTTTTGGGGACACTATAATGAAAAACTGTTTTTT. Protein: CASSFWGHYNEKLFF.

The rearrangement uses TRBV19 and TRBJ2-1; 10 bases agree with TRBD1. This CDR3 contains 14 residues. Germline assignment: CDR1 LNHDA and CDR2 SQIVND (reference sequence). V was clipped by 9 bases and J by 5 bases; unmatched bases: 7. The CDR3 sequence is CASQGGQGNNEQFF. The DNA for the CDR3 is TGTGCCAGCCAAGGGGGACAGGGGAACAATGAGCAGTTCTTC.